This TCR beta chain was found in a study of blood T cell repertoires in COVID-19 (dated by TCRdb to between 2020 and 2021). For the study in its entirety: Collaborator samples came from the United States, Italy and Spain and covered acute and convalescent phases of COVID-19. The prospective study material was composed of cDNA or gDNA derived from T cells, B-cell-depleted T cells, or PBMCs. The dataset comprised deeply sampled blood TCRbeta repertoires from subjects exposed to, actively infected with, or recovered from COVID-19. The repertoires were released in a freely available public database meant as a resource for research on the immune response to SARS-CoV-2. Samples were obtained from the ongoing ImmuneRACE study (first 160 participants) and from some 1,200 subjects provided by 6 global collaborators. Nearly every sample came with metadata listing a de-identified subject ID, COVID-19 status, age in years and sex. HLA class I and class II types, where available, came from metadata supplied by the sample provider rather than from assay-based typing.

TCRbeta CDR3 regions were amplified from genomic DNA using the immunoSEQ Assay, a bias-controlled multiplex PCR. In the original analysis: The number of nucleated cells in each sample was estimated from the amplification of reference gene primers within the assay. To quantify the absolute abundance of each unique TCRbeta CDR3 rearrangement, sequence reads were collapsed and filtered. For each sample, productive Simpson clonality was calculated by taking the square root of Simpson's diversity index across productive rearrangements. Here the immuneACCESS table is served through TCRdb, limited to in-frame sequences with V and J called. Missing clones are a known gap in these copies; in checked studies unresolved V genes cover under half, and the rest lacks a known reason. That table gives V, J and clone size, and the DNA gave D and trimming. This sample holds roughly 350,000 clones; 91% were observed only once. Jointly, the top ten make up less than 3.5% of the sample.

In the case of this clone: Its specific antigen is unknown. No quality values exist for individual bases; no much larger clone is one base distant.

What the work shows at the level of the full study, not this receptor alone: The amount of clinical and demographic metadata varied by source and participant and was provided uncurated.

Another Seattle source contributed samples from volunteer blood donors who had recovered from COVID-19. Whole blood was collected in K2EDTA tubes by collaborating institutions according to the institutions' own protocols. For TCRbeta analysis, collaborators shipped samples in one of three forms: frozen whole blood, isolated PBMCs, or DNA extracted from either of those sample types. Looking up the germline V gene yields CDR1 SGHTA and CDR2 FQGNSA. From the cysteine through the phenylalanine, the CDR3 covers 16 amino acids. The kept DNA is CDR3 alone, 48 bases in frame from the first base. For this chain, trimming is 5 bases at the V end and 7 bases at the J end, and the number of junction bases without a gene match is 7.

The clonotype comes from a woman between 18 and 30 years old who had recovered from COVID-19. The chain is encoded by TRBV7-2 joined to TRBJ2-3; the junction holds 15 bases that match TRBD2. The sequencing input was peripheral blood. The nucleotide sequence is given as TGTGCCAGCAGCCGGACTAGCGGGAGGGTCGAGTATACGCAGTATTTT. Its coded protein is CASSRTSGRVEYTQYF. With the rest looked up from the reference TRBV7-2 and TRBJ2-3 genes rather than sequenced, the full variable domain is GAGVSQSPSNKVTEKGKDVELRCDPISGHTALYWYRQSLGQGLEFLIYFQGNSAPDKSGLPSDRFSAERTGGSVSTLTIQRTQQEDSAVYLCASSRTSGRVEYTQYFGPGTRLTVL.